This TCR beta chain was found in a study of blood T cells in healthy people across ages. It was with a sample-barcoded 5' primer and a J-beta primer mix that a second PCR of roughly 7 to 12 cycles was run. TCRdb recomputed calls from the 5' RACE reads with MiXCR, one row per CDR3 protein. There are 650,000 to 800,000 distinct CDR3 sequences in the sample; about 42% occur only once, and roughly 19% lies in the top ten. Each individual donor underwent a draw of about 9.9 milliliters of peripheral blood. V lost 4 bases to trimming and J lost 5 bases; unmatched junction nucleotides: 10. CDR1 and CDR2 (germline): DFQATT, SNEGSKA (reference sequence). The CDR3 spans 15 residues. Study-wide findings and caveats: Considered underestimates were the diversity estimates obtained from one million T cells.

This clonotype was recorded a few times. Antigen: not known. The chain couples TRBV20-1 to TRBJ2-5, with 10 positions matching TRBD1. This clonotype was sampled from a man aged 55 to 69 in good health. Sample: blood. CDR3: CSAIPRQGARETQYF. CDR3 sequence (DNA): TGCAGTGCTATTCCGCGACAGGGGGCGCGGGAGACCCAGTACTTC.